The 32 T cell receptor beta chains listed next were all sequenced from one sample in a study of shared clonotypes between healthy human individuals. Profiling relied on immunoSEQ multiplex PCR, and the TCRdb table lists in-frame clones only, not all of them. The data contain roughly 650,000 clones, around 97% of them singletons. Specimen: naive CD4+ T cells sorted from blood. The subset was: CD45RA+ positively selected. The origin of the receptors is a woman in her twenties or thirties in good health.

The CDR3 loop reads CASERGLSGELFF. The CDR3 DNA sequence: TGTGCCAGCGAAAGGGGGCTCTCCGGGGAGCTGTTTTTT. The chain combines TRBV7-9 with TRBJ2-2, with 7 positions matching TRBD1. J was trimmed by 6 bases and V by 8 bases; bases with no gene match: 6. The CDR3 has 13 residues. CDR1 is SEHNR and CDR2 is FQNEAQ in the germline V gene (reference sequence).

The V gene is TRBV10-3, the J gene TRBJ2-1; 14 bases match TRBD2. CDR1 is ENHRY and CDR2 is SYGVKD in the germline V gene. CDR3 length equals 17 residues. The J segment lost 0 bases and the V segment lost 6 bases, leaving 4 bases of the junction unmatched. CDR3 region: CAISYGTSGSSYNEQFF. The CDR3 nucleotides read TGTGCCATCAGCTACGGGACTAGCGGGAGCTCCTACAATGAGCAGTTCTTC.

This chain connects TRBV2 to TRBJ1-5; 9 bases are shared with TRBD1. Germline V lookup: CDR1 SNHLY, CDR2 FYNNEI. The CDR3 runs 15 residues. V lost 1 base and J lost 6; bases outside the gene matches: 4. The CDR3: CASSEEQGAGQPQHF. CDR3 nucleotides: TGTGCCAGCAGTGAAGAACAGGGGGCCGGTCAGCCCCAGCATTTT. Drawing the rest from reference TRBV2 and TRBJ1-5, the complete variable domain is EPEVTQTPSHQVTQMGQEVILRCVPISNHLYFYWYRQILGQKVEFLVSFYNNEISEKSEIFDDQFSVERPDGSNFTLKIRSTKLEDSAMYFCASSEEQGAGQPQHFGDGTRLSIL.

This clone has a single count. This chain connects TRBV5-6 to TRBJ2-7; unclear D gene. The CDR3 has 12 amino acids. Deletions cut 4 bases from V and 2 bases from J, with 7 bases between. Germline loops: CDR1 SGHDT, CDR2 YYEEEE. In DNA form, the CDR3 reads TGTGCCAGCAGCGGACGGGCCTACGAGCAGTACTTC. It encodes CASSGRAYEQYF. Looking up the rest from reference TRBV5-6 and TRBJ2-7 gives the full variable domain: DAGVTQSPTHLIKTRGQQVTLRCSPKSGHDTVSWYQQALGQGPQFIFQYYEEEERQRGNFPDRFSGHQFPNYSSELNVNALLLGDSALYLCASSGRAYEQYFGPGTRLTVT.

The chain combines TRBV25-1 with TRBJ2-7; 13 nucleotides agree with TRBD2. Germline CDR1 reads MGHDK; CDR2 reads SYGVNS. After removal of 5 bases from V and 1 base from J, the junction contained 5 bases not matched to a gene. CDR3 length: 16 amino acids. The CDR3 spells CASSRGLAGQSYEQYF. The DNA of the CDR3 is TGTGCCAGCAGTCGGGGACTAGCGGGGCAGTCCTACGAGCAGTACTTC.

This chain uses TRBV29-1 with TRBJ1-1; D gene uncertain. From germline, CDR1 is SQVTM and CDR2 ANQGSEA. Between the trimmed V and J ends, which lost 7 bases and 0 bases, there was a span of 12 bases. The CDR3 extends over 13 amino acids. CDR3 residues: CSAMAEMNTEAFF. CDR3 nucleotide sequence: TGCAGCGCCATGGCGGAGATGAACACTGAAGCTTTCTTT.

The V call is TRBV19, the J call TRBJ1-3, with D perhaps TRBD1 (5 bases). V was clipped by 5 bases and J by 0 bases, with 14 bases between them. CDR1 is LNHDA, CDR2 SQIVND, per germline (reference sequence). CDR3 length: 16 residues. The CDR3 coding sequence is TGTGCCAGTAGTTCTCAGACAGACGCCTCTGGAAACACCATATATTTT. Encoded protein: CASSSQTDASGNTIYF.

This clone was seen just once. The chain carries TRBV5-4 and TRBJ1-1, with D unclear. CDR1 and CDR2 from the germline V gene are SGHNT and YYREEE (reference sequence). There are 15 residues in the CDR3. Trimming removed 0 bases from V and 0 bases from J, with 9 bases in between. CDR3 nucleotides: TGTGCCAGCAGCTTGGATCCGAACCTGAACACTGAAGCTTTCTTT. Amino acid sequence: CASSLDPNLNTEAFF.

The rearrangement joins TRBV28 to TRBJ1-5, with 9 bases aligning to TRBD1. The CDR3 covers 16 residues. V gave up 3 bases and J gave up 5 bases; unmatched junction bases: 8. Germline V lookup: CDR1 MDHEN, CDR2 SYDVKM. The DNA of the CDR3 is TGTGCCAGCAGTTTGGTCCGGGACAGGGACTATCAGCCCCAGCATTTT. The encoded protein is CASSLVRDRDYQPQHF.

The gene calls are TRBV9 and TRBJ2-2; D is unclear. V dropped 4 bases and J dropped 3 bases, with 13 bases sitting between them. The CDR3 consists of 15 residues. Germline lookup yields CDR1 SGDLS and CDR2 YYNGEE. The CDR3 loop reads CASSYRDSHTGELFF. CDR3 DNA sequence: TGTGCCAGCAGCTATCGAGATAGCCACACCGGGGAGCTGTTTTTT.

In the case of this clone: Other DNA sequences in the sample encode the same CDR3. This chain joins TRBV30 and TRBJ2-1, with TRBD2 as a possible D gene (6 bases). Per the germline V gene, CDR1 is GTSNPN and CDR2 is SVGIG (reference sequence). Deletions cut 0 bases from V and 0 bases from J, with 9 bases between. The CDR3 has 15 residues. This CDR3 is CAWSVRGSSYNEQFF. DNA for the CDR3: TGTGCCTGGAGTGTTCGGGGGAGCTCCTACAATGAGCAGTTCTTC.

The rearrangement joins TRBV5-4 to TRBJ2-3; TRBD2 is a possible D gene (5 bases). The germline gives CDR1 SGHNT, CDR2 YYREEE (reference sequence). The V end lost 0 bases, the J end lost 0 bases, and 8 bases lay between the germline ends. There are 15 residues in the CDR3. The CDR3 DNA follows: TGTGCCAGCAGCTTGGATCCGGGGAGCACAGATACGCAGTATTTT. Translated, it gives CASSLDPGSTDTQYF.

CDR3 DNA sequence: TGTGCCAGCAGTTTCGACAGGACTGGCACTGAAGCTTTCTTT. Translating gives CASSFDRTGTEAFF. The chain uses TRBV6-6 and TRBJ1-1; D may be TRBD1 (6 bases). Germline CDR1 and CDR2: MNHNY and SVGAGI (reference sequence). Trimming took 4 bases from V and 4 from J, leaving 13 bases between them. The CDR3 has 14 amino acids.

DNA for the CDR3: TGTGCCTGGAACAGAGGAGCCCACGAGCAGTACTTC. Translated, it gives CAWNRGAHEQYF. This chain links TRBV30 with TRBJ2-7; no clear D gene. Germline V lookup: CDR1 GTSNPN, CDR2 SVGIG (reference sequence). The CDR3 has 12 amino acids. Trimming shortened V by 4 bases and J by 5 bases, and 12 bases separated the two germline ends. Drawing the rest from reference TRBV30 and TRBJ2-7, the complete variable domain is SQTIHQWPATLVQPVGSPLSLECTVEGTSNPNLYWYRQAAGRGLQLLFYSVGIGQISSEVPQNLSASRPQDRQFILSSKKLLLSDSGFYLCAWNRGAHEQYFGPGTRLTVT.

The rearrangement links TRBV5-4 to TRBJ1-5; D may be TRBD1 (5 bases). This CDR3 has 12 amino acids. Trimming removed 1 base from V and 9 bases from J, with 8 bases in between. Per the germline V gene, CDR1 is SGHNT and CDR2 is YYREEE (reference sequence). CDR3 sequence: CASSLPGSPQHF. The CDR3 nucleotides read TGTGCCAGCAGCTTGCCAGGGTCGCCCCAGCATTTT.

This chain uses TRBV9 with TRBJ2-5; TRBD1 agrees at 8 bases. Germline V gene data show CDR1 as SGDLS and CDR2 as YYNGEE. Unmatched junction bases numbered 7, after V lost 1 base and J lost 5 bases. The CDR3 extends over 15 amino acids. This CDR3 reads CASSVSAGGSETQYF. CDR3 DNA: TGTGCCAGCAGCGTATCGGCAGGGGGCTCGGAGACCCAGTACTTC.

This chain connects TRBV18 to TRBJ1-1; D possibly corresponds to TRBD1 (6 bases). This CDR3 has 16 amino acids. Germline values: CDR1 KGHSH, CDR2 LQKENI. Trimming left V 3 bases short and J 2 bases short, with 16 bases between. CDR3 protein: CASSPGWGQLNTEAFF. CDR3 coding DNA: TGTGCCAGCTCACCGGGTTGGGGGCAGTTAAACACTGAAGCTTTCTTT.

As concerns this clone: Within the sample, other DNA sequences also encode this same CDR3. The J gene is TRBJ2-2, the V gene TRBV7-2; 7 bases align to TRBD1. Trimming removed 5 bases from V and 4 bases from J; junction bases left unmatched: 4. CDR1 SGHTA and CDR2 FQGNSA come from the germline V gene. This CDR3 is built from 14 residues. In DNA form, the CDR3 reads TGTGCCAGCAGCCTAGGGGGCGTCACCGGGGAGCTGTTTTTT. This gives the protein CASSLGGVTGELFF.

CDR3 protein: CASSLDPDKAYEQYF. The CDR3 bases are TGCGCCAGCAGCTTGGACCCTGACAAGGCGTACGAGCAGTACTTC. The chain joins TRBV5-1 to TRBJ2-5; D remains ambiguous. Near its end, the DNA agrees better with TRBJ2-7, so the J call may be wrong. Germline-derived CDR1 and CDR2 are SGHRS and YFSETQ. CDR3 length equals 15 residues.

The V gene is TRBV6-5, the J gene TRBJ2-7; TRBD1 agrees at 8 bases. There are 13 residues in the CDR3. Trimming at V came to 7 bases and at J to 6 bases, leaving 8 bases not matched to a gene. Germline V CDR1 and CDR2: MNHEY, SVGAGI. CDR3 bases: TGTGCCAGCACCCCAGGGACAGGCCGCGAGCAGTACTTC. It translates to CASTPGTGREQYF.

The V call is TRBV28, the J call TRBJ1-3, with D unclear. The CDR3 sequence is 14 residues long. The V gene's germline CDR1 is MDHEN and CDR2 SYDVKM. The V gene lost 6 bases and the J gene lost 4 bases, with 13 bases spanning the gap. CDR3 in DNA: TGTGCCAGCAGATCCGGGCTAAAGGGAAACACCATATATTTT. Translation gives CASRSGLKGNTIYF.

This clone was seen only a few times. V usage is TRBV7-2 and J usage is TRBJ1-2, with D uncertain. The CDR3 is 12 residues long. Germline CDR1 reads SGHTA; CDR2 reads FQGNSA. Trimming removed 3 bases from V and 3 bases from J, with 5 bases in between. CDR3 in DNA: TGTGCCAGCAGCTTTGGAGACTATGGCTACACCTTC. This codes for CASSFGDYGYTF.

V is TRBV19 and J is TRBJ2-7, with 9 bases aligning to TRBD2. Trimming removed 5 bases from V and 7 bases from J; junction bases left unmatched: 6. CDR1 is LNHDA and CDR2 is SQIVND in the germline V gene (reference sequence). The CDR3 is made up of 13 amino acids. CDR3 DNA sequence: TGTGCCAGTAGTTTTAGCGGGAGTGCTGAGCAGTACTTC. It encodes CASSFSGSAEQYF.

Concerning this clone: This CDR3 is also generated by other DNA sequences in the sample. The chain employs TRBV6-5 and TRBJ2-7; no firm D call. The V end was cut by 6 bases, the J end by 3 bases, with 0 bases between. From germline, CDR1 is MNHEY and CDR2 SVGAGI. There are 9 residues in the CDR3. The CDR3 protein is CASSYEQYF. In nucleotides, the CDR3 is TGTGCCAGCAGCTACGAGCAGTACTTC.

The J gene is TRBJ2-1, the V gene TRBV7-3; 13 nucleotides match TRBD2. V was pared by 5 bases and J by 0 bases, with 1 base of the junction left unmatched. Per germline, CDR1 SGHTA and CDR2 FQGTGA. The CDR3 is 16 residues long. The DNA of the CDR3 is TGTGCCAGCAGCCGGACTAGCGGGAGCTCCTACAATGAGCAGTTCTTC. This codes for CASSRTSGSSYNEQFF.

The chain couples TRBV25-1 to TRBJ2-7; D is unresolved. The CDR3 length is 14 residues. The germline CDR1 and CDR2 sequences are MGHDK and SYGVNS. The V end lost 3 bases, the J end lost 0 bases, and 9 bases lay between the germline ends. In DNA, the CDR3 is TGTGCCAGCAGTGACCCGTCGAGCTCCTACGAGCAGTACTTC. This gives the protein CASSDPSSSYEQYF.

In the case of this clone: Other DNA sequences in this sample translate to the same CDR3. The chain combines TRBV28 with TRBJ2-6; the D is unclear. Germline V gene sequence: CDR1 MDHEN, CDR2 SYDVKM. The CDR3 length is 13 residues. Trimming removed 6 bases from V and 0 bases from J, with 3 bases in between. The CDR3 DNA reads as TGTGCCAGCAGGGGCTCTGGGGCCAACGTCCTGACTTTC. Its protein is CASRGSGANVLTF. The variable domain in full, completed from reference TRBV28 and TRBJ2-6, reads DVKVTQSSRYLVKRTGEKVFLECVQDMDHENMFWYRQDPGLGLRLIYFSYDVKMKEKGDIPEGYSVSREKKERFSLILESASTNQTSMYLCASRGSGANVLTFGAGSRLTVL.

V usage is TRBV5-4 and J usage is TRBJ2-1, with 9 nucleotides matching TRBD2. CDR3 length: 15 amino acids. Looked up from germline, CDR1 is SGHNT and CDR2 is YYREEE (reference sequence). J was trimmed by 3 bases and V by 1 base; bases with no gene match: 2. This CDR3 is CASSLTSGFYNEQFF. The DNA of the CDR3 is TGTGCCAGCAGCTTGACTAGCGGGTTCTACAATGAGCAGTTCTTC.

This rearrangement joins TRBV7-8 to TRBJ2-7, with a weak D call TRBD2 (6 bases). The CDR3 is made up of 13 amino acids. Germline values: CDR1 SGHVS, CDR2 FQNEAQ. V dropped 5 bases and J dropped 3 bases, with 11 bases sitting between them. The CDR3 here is CASSPGTHYEQYF. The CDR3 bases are TGTGCCAGCAGCCCCGGGACTCACTACGAGCAGTACTTC.

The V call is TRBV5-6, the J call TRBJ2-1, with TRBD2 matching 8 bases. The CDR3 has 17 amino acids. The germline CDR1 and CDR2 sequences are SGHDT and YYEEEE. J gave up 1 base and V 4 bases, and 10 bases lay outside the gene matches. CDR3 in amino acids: CASSPTGAGGSYNEQFF. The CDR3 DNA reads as TGTGCCAGCAGCCCGACCGGCGCGGGAGGTTCCTACAATGAGCAGTTCTTC.

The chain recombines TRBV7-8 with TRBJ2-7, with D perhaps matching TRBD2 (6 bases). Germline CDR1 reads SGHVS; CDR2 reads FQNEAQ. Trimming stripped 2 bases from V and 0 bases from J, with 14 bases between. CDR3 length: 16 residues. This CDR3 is CASSLIPRGSSYEQYF. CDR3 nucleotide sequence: TGTGCCAGCAGCTTAATTCCCCGGGGGAGCTCCTACGAGCAGTACTTC.

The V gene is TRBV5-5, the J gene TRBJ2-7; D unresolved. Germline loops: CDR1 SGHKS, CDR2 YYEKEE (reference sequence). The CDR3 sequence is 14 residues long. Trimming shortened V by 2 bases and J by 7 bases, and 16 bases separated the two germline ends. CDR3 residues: CASSFESGAWEQYF. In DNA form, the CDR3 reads TGTGCCAGCAGCTTTGAGTCAGGTGCGTGGGAGCAGTACTTC.